Listed here are 15 T cell receptor beta chains from one sample, sequenced in a study of control samples from healthy donors and cancer patients. TCRdb's table, derived via immunoSEQ multiplex PCR, lists solely in-frame clones and lacks some. This sample has about 130,000 clones, with roughly 92% found just once. What was sequenced was blood. Source of these receptors: a man aged 18 to 30 in good health.

J is TRBJ1-5 and V is TRBV27; 9 bases agree with TRBD1. The CDR3 contains 13 residues. V lost 6 bases to trimming and J lost 9 bases; unmatched junction nucleotides: 6. The germline CDR1 and CDR2 sequences are MNHEY and SMNVEV (reference sequence). The CDR3 loop reads CASSTGTGRPQHF. The CDR3 coding sequence is TGTGCCAGCAGCACCGGGACAGGGCGGCCCCAGCATTTT.

This sequence joins TRBV19 and TRBJ2-2; D unresolved. Trimming stripped 10 bases from V and 8 bases from J, with 17 bases between. The germline gives CDR1 LNHDA, CDR2 SQIVND (reference sequence). CDR3 length: 13 residues. The CDR3 bases are TGTGCCACAACCGGCCTCACTACGGGGGAGCTGTTTTTT. Residues: CATTGLTTGELFF.

The chain employs TRBV7-7 and TRBJ2-2; D is ambiguous. The CDR3 sequence is 13 residues long. Germline V gene data show CDR1 as SSHAT and CDR2 as FNYEAQ (reference sequence). V was cut by 1 base and J by 7 bases, with 7 bases left in between. The CDR3 DNA reads TGTGCCAGCAGCTTAGATTCCCACGGGGAGCTGTTTTTT. Residues: CASSLDSHGELFF. The variable domain in full, completed from reference TRBV7-7 and TRBJ2-2, reads GAGVSQSPRYKVTKRGQDVTLRCDPISSHATLYWYQQALGQGPEFLTYFNYEAQPDKSGLPSDRFSAERPEGSISTLTIQRTEQRDSAMYRCASSLDSHGELFFGEGSRLTVL.

This chain links TRBV9 with TRBJ2-1; D unclear. This CDR3 has 14 residues. Germline CDR1 reads SGDLS; CDR2 reads YYNGEE. The V end lost 3 bases, the J end lost 0 bases, and 7 bases lay between the germline ends. CDR3 nucleotides: TGTGCCAGCAGCGCGTCGAGCTCCTACAATGAGCAGTTCTTC. Translated, it gives CASSASSSYNEQFF.

This chain joins TRBV27 and TRBJ1-5, with D possibly being TRBD1 (6 bases). This CDR3 is built from 17 residues. CDR1 and CDR2 from the germline V gene are MNHEY and SMNVEV (reference sequence). The V gene lost 10 bases and the J gene lost 0 bases, with 22 bases spanning the gap. The CDR3 DNA sequence: TGTGCCACCGGGACATTTCTCTACGGGCATAGCAATCAGCCCCAGCATTTT. This gives the protein CATGTFLYGHSNQPQHF.

This chain uses TRBV9 with TRBJ2-7; TRBD1 might be the D (5 bases). Trimming shortened V by 0 bases and J by 2 bases, and 9 bases separated the two germline ends. The V gene's germline CDR1 is SGDLS and CDR2 YYNGEE. This CDR3 comprises 14 residues. CDR3 in DNA: TGTGCCAGCAGCGTAGGTCAGGGAACCTACGAGCAGTACTTC. Its protein product is CASSVGQGTYEQYF.

The V call is TRBV2, the J call TRBJ1-4, with TRBD1 identical over 8 bases. This CDR3 is 15 amino acids long. Germline V lookup: CDR1 SNHLY, CDR2 FYNNEI. V lost 4 bases to trimming and J lost 10 bases; unmatched junction nucleotides: 11. This CDR3 is CASSGTGLRERKLFF. In DNA form, the CDR3 reads TGTGCCAGCAGTGGGACAGGGCTCAGGGAGAGAAAACTGTTTTTT.

This rearrangement joins TRBV5-4 to TRBJ2-3; 8 positions match TRBD2. Germline V gene sequence: CDR1 SGHNT, CDR2 YYREEE (reference sequence). CDR3 length: 17 residues. The ends lost 3 bases at V and 2 bases at J; junction bases unmatched: 11. The CDR3 is CASSSAIAGPHTDTQYF. As DNA, the CDR3 is TGTGCCAGCAGCTCCGCTATAGCGGGGCCCCACACAGATACGCAGTATTTT.

The chain uses TRBV6-1 and TRBJ1-2; possibly TRBD1 for D (5 bases). Trimming shortened V by 2 bases and J by 8 bases, and 15 bases separated the two germline ends. The V gene's germline CDR1 is MNHNS and CDR2 SASEGT. The CDR3 runs to 14 residues. In DNA, the CDR3 is TGTGCCAGCAGTGAACTTCGTCAGGGTACGGGCTACACCTTC. This sequence encodes CASSELRQGTGYTF.

The chain has TRBV9 and TRBJ2-3; no reliable D call. The CDR3 consists of 15 residues. V was clipped by 0 bases and J by 6 bases, with 14 bases between them. CDR1 SGDLS and CDR2 YYNGEE come from the germline V gene. The CDR3 reads CASSVGPGDNDTQYF. CDR3 coding DNA: TGTGCCAGCAGCGTAGGTCCAGGAGATAATGATACGCAGTATTTT. The full variable domain, in which reference TRBV9 and TRBJ2-3 provide the parts outside the CDR3, is DSGVTQTPKHLITATGQRVTLRCSPRSGDLSVYWYQQSLDQGLQFLIQYYNGEERAKGNILERFSAQQFPDLHSELNLSSLELGDSALYFCASSVGPGDNDTQYFGPGTRLTVL.

This rearrangement joins TRBV2 to TRBJ2-3; possible D gene TRBD2, 5 bases. CDR1 SNHLY and CDR2 FYNNEI come from the germline V gene. The CDR3 is 14 residues long. The CDR3 is CASGLARSTDTQYF. Here the CDR3 DNA reads TGTGCGAGCGGCCTAGCTAGGTCCACAGATACGCAGTATTTT.

The V and J genes are TRBV10-3 and TRBJ2-7; 8 bases are a match to TRBD2. Trimming at V came to 10 bases and at J to 4 bases, leaving 15 bases not matched to a gene. This CDR3 has 15 amino acids. The germline gives CDR1 ENHRY, CDR2 SYGVKD. CDR3 nucleotides: TGTGCCACTGGGTCCGGGACTAGTACCATTTACGAGCAGTACTTC. Its protein is CATGSGTSTIYEQYF.

The chain uses TRBV2 and TRBJ2-3; TRBD2 aligns across 8 bases. Germline V gives CDR1 SNHLY, CDR2 FYNNEI. The CDR3 has 14 residues. V shed 7 bases, J shed 2 bases, and the junction held 5 bases outside the gene matches. The CDR3 region is CASMSGGFTDTQYF. The CDR3 DNA reads TGTGCCAGCATGTCGGGGGGGTTCACAGATACGCAGTATTTT.

The CDR3 coding sequence is TGTGCCAGCAGCTTAAATCCCCGGGTTTATGGCTACACCTTC. The encoded protein is CASSLNPRVYGYTF. V gene TRBV7-2 combines with J gene TRBJ1-2; the D is unclear. The germline V gene encodes CDR1 SGHTA and CDR2 FQGNSA. The CDR3 totals 14 residues. Trimming removed 2 bases from V and 5 bases from J, with 12 bases in between. The whole variable domain, filled in from reference TRBV7-2 and TRBJ1-2, reads GAGVSQSPSNKVTEKGKDVELRCDPISGHTALYWYRQSLGQGLEFLIYFQGNSAPDKSGLPSDRFSAERTGGSVSTLTIQRTQQEDSAVYLCASSLNPRVYGYTFGSGTRLTVV.

The chain joins TRBV5-4 to TRBJ2-3; 8 bases are a match to TRBD2. Germline V gives CDR1 SGHNT, CDR2 YYREEE (reference sequence). The CDR3 totals 17 residues. The trim removed 4 bases at V and 2 bases at J, leaving 12 bases unmatched. CDR3 bases: TGTGCCAGCAGCCGGAGGGTCGGCGGGGGGACCACAGATACGCAGTATTTT. Its protein is CASSRRVGGGTTDTQYF. Full variable domain (missing parts from reference TRBV5-4 and TRBJ2-3): ETGVTQSPTHLIKTRGQQVTLRCSSQSGHNTVSWYQQALGQGPQFIFQYYREEENGRGNFPPRFSGLQFPNYSSELNVNALELDDSALYLCASSRRVGGGTTDTQYFGPGTRLTVL.